The rows below give T cell receptor beta chains drawn from one sample of a study of radiation and T cells in renal cell carcinoma. Clones were sequenced by immunoSEQ multiplex PCR, and TCRdb holds only the in-frame ones, with some missing. Of more than 95,000 clones listed, roughly 85% are singletons. The sequences come from blood, collected from a patient whose treatment included radiotherapy and nephrectomy. The origin of the receptors is a woman in her fifties or sixties with renal cell carcinoma. Both conserved end residues are part of each CDR3. Fields, in order: clone size, CDR3 length, J gene, V gene, D gene, CDR3 protein, CDR3 DNA. A D gene is named only where the DNA matches it firmly. Clone sizes are given selectively: once, few, many, or a class where the clone is expanded.

size: NA
length: 14
J: TRBJ1-4
V: TRBV21-1
D: NA
CDR3: CASNSKRSGEKLFF
DNA: TGTGCCAGCAACTCGAAGAGAAGCGGTGAAAAACTGTTTTTT

size: once
length: 12
J: TRBJ2-5
V: TRBV7-9
D: NA
CDR3: CASSYVEETQYF
DNA: TGTGCCAGCAGTTACGTCGAAGAGACCCAGTACTTC

size: once
length: 13
J: TRBJ2-5
V: TRBV10-3
D: NA
CDR3: CAGNQGSGETQYF
DNA: TGTGCCGGCAACCAGGGGAGCGGTGAGACCCAGTACTTC

size: once
length: 13
J: TRBJ2-5
V: TRBV7-3
D: NA
CDR3: CASSLTLQETQYF
DNA: TGTGCCAGCAGCTTAACCCTGCAAGAGACCCAGTACTTC

size: NA
length: 15
J: TRBJ2-3
V: TRBV5-5
D: NA
CDR3: CASSLAMSQTDTQYF
DNA: TGTGCCAGCAGCTTGGCCATGAGTCAGACAGATACGCAGTATTTT

size: few
length: 15
J: TRBJ1-4
V: TRBV7-9
D: NA
CDR3: CASSRKGGDNEKLFF
DNA: TGTGCCAGCAGCCGGAAGGGGGGGGATAATGAAAAACTGTTTTTT

size: NA
length: 16
J: TRBJ2-4
V: TRBV5-1
D: NA
CDR3: CASSSGHTRAKNIQYF
DNA: TGCGCCAGCAGCTCAGGACACACCCGAGCCAAAAACATTCAGTACTTC

size: NA
length: 14
J: TRBJ2-3
V: TRBV7-9
D: TRBD1
CDR3: CASSQGAGTDTQYF
DNA: TGTGCCAGCAGCCAGGGGGCCGGCACAGATACGCAGTATTTT

size: NA
length: 15
J: TRBJ2-1
V: TRBV9
D: NA
CDR3: CASSPTGTLPNEQFF
DNA: TGTGCCAGCAGCCCGACCGGGACTCTTCCAAATGAGCAGTTCTTC

size: once
length: 15
J: TRBJ1-1
V: TRBV19
D: NA
CDR3: CASTKTKLVNTEAFF
DNA: TGTGCCAGTACTAAGACCAAACTTGTGAACACTGAAGCTTTCTTT

size: NA
length: 14
J: TRBJ1-1
V: TRBV6-5
D: NA
CDR3: CASSYGRGSTEAFF
DNA: TGTGCCAGCAGTTATGGGAGGGGGAGTACTGAAGCTTTCTTT

size: NA
length: 18
J: TRBJ2-2
V: TRBV29-1
D: TRBD2
CDR3: CSVEGASGPLLNTGELFF
DNA: TGCAGCGTTGAAGGGGCTAGCGGGCCTCTTCTGAACACCGGGGAGCTGTTTTTT

size: NA
length: 15
J: TRBJ1-1
V: TRBV4-3
D: NA
CDR3: CASSQPDRQNTEAFF
DNA: TGCGCCAGCAGCCAACCGGACAGACAGAACACTGAAGCTTTCTTT

size: NA
length: 19
J: TRBJ1-5
V: TRBV12-5
D: TRBD1
CDR3: CASGLFHRQGRNSNQPQHF
DNA: TGTGCTAGTGGTTTGTTCCATCGACAGGGGAGGAATAGCAATCAGCCCCAGCATTTT